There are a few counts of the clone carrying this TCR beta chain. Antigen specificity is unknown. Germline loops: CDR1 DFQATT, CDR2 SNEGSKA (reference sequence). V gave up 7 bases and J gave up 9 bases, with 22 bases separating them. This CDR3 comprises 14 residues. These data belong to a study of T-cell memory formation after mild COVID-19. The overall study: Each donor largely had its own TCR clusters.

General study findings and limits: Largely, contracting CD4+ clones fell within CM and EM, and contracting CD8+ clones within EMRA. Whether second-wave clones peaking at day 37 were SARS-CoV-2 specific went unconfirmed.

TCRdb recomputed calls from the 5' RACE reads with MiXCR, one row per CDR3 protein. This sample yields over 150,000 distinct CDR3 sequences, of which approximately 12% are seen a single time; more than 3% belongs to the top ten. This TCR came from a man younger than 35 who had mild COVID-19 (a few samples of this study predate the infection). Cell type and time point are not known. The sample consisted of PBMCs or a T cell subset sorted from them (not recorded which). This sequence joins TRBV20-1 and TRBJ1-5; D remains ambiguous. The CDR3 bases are TGCAGTGTGAGACCGGGCCCCCCGGTAGGGCCCCAGCATTTT. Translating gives CSVRPGPPVGPQHF.